These 6 T cell receptor beta chains came from one sample sequenced in a study of cytomegalovirus exposure and HLA in healthy donors. It was with 60 Vbeta and 13 Jbeta primers that the PCR ran. Measured with immunoSEQ multiplex PCR; TCRdb has only the in-frame clones, and not every one. The sample carries approximately 100,000 clones, approximately 75% recorded once. Sequencing was done on a sample of PBMCs. Every receptor here comes from a woman aged 40 to 49 in good health and CMV-seronegative.

The chain has TRBV5-1 and TRBJ1-2; D is unresolved. Trimming shortened V by 0 bases and J by 7 bases, and 16 bases separated the two germline ends. The CDR3 totals 15 residues. The germline V gene has CDR1 SGHRS and CDR2 YFSETQ. CDR3 loop: CASSLEADRRGGYTF. In DNA form, the CDR3 reads TGCGCCAGCAGCTTGGAAGCAGATCGGAGAGGTGGCTACACCTTC.

The chain employs TRBV19 and TRBJ2-1; 7 bases line up with TRBD1. The CDR3 spans 14 residues. V lost 8 bases and J lost 5; bases outside the gene matches: 9. Germline CDR1 LNHDA, CDR2 SQIVND (reference sequence). The CDR3 DNA is TGTGCCAGTGGCCCCGGGACAGTCCACAATGAGCAGTTCTTC. It encodes CASGPGTVHNEQFF.

The chain's CDR3 is CASSFRGGANTGELFF. Here the CDR3 DNA reads TGTGCCAGCAGCTTTCGGGGGGGAGCGAACACCGGGGAGCTGTTTTTT. The chain couples TRBV7-3 to TRBJ1-3; 8 positions match TRBD2. The DNA end favors TRBJ2-2, so the J call may be wrong. Germline CDR1 is SGHTA and CDR2 is FQGTGA. The CDR3 runs to 16 residues.

The chain couples TRBV19 to TRBJ2-1; 10 positions match TRBD2. The CDR3 loop spans 15 amino acids. V was clipped by 5 bases and J by 8 bases; unmatched bases: 9. Germline V lookup: CDR1 LNHDA, CDR2 SQIVND (reference sequence). CDR3 residues: CASSPTSGIRHEQFF. The CDR3 coding sequence is TGTGCCAGTAGTCCCACTAGCGGGATCCGCCATGAGCAGTTCTTC.

This clone was detected a few times. The chain employs TRBV13 and TRBJ2-5; 8 bases map to TRBD2. CDR1 is PRHDT, CDR2 FYEKMQ, per germline (reference sequence). J lost 4 bases, V lost 1 base, and 5 bases had no gene match. CDR3 size: 15 residues. CDR3 region: CASSLAAGVRETQYF. In nucleotides, the CDR3 is TGTGCCAGCAGCTTAGCAGCGGGAGTTCGAGAGACCCAGTACTTC.

The V gene is TRBV7-8, the J gene TRBJ2-3; TRBD2 matches 12 bases. J was trimmed by 3 bases and V by 5 bases; bases with no gene match: 6. Germline lookup yields CDR1 SGHVS and CDR2 FQNEAQ. The CDR3 totals 16 residues. The CDR3 reads CASSQLAGGGTDTQYF. CDR3 DNA: TGTGCCAGCAGCCAACTAGCGGGGGGTGGGACAGATACGCAGTATTTT.